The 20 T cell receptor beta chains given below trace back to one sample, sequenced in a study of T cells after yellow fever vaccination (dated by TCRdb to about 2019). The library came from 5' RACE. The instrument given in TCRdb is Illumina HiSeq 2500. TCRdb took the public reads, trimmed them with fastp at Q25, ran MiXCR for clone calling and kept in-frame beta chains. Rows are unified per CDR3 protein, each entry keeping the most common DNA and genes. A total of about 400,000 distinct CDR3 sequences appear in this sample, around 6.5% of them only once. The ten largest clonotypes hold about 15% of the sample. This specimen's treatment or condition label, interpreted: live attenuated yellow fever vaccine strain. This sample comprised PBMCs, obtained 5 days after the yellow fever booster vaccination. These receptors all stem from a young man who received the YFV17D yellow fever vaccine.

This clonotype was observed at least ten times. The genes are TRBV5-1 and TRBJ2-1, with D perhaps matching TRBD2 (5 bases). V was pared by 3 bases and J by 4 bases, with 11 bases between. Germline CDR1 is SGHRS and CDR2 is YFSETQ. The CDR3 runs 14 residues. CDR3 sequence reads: CASSSLSGYNEQFF. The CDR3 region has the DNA TGCGCCAGCAGCTCCTTGAGCGGTTACAATGAGCAGTTCTTC.

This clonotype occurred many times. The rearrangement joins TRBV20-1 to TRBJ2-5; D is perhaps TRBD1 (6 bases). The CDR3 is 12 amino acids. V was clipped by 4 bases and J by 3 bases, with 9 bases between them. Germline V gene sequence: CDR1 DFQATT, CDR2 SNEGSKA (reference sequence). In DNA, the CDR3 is TGCAGTGCTATGGACAGCGAAGAGACCCAGTACTTC. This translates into CSAMDSEETQYF.

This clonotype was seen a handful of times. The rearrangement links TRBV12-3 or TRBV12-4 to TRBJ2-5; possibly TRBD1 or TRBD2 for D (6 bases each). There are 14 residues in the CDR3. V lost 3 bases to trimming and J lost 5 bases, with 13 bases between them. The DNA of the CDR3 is TGTGCCAGCAGTTTGCGGCGAGGGGGGGAGACCCAGTACTTC. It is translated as CASSLRRGGETQYF.

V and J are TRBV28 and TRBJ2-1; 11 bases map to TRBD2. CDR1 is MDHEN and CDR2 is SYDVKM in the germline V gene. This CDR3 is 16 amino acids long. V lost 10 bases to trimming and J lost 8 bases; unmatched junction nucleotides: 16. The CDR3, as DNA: TGTGCCACCAGCCCGGGAACGACTAGCGGGAACTATGAGCAGTTCTTC. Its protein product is CATSPGTTSGNYEQFF.

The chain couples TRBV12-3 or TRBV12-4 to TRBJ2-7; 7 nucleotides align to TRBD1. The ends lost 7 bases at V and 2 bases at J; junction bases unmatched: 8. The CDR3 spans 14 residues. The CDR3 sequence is CASTRTGAPYEQYF. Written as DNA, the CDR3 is TGTGCCAGCACCCGAACAGGGGCCCCCTACGAGCAGTACTTC.

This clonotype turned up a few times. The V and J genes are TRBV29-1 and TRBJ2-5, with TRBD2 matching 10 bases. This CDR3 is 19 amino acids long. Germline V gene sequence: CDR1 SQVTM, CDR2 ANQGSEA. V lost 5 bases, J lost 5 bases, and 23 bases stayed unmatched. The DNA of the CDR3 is TGCAGCGTTTTCCTAGCGGGAGTGACACAGGTCGCCGGGGGGGAGACCCAGTACTTC. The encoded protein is CSVFLAGVTQVAGGETQYF.

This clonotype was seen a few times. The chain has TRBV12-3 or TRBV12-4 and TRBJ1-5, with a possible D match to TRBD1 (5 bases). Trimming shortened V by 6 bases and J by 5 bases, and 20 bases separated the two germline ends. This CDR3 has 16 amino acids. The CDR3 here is CASRRGLGNEDQPQHF. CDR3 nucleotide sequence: TGTGCCAGCAGACGGGGACTGGGGAATGAGGATCAGCCCCAGCATTTT.

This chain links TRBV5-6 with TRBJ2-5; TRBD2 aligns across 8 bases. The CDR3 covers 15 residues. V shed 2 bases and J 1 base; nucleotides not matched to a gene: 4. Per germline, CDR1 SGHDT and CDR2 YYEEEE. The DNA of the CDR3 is TGTGCCAGCAGCTTAGCGGGAGTTGGCCAAGAGACCCAGTACTTC. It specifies CASSLAGVGQETQYF.

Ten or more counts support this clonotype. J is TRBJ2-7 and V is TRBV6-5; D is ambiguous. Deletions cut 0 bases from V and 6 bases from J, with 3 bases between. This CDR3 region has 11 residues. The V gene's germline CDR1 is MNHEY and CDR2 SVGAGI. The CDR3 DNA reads TGTGCCAGCAGTTACTCGAGCGAGCAGTACTTC. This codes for CASSYSSEQYF.

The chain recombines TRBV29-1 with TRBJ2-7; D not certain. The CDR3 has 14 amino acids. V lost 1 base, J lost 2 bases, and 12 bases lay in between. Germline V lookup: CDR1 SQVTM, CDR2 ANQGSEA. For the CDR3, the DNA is TGCAGCGTTGAAGCGGAGAATACCCCCTACGAGCAGTACTTC. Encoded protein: CSVEAENTPYEQYF.

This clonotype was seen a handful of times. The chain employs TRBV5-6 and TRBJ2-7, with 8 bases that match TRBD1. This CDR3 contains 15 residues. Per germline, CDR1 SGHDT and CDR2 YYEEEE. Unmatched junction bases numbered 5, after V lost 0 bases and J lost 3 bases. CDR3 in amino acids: CASSLGQGAYYEQYF. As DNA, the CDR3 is TGTGCCAGCAGCTTGGGGCAGGGGGCTTACTACGAGCAGTACTTC.

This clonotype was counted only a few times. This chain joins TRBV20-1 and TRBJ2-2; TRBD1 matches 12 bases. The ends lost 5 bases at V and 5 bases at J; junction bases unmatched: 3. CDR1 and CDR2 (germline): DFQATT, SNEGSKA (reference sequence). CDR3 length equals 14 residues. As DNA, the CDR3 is TGCAGTGCTCGGGACAGGGGGCAAACCGGGGAGCTGTTTTTT. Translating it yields CSARDRGQTGELFF.

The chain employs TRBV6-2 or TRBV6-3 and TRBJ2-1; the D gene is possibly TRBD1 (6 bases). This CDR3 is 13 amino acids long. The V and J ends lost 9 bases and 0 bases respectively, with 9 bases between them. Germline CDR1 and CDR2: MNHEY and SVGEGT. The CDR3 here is CASRDNSYNEQFF. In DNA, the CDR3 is TGTGCCAGTCGGGACAACTCCTACAATGAGCAGTTCTTC.

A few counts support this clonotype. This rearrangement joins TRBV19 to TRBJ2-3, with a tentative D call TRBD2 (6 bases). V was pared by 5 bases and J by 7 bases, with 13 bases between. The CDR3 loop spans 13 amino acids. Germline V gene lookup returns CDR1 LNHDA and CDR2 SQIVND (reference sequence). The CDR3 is CASSGTAGNTQYF. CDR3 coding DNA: TGTGCCAGTAGTGGGACCGCGGGGAATACGCAGTATTTT.

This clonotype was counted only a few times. DNA of the CDR3: TGTGCCAGCAGTTTTGGGCTAAATAACAATGAGCAGTTCTTC. This gives the protein CASSFGLNNNEQFF. The V and J genes are TRBV12-3 or TRBV12-4 and TRBJ2-1; D gene uncertain. Trimming took off 3 bases at V and 5 bases at J, with 11 bases between the two ends. The CDR3 runs to 14 residues.

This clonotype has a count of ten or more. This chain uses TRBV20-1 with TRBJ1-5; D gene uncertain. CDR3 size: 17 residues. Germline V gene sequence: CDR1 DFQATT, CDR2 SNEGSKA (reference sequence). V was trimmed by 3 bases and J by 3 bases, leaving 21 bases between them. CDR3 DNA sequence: TGCAGTGCTAGTGACCCCCACCTTCTAGAATCCAATCAGCCCCAGCATTTT. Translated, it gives CSASDPHLLESNQPQHF.

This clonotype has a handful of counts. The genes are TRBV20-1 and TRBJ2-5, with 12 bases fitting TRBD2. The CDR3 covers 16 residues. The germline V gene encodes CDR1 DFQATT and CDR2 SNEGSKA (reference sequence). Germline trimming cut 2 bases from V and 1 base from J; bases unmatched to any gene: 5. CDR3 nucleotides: TGCAGTGCTAGATCACCGGGACTAGCGGGCCAAGAGACCCAGTACTTC. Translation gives CSARSPGLAGQETQYF.

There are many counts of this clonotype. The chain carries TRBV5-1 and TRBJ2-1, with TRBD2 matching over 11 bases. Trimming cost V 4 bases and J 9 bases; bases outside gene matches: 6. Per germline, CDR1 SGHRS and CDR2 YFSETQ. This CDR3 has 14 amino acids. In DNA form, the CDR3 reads TGCGCCAGCAGCGAAGGACTAGCGGGCGGTGAGCAGTTCTTC. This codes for CASSEGLAGGEQFF.

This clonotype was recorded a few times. In DNA form, the CDR3 reads TGCAGTGCTAGATCCAGGGTCGACCTAAACTATGGCTACACCTTC. Protein sequence: CSARSRVDLNYGYTF. The chain uses TRBV20-1 and TRBJ1-2; D might be TRBD1 (5 bases). With 2 bases removed from V and 2 bases from J, the gap between germline ends came to 15 bases. This CDR3 is built from 15 residues. The germline CDR1 and CDR2 sequences are DFQATT and SNEGSKA (reference sequence).

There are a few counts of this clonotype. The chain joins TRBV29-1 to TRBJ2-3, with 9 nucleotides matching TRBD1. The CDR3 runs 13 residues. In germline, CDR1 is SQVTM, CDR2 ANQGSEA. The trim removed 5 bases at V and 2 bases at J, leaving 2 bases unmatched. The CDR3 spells CSVPQGATDTQYF. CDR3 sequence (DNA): TGCAGCGTTCCACAGGGGGCCACAGATACGCAGTATTTT.